The T cell receptor beta chain described here comes from a study of T cells after yellow fever vaccination. Study as a whole: Libraries from low-cell-number fractions were prepared with the SMART-Seq v4 Ultra Low Input RNA kit. Points from the study as a whole: FACS-sorted repertoires could harbor abundant contaminating bulk-population clonotypes. Weaker, the secondary response peaked sooner, at day 5 versus 15. The booster saw the reappearance of most primary-vaccination clones (more than 95% CD4, around 88% CD8).

This CDR3 has 14 residues. V lost 5 bases to trimming and J lost 1 base; unmatched junction nucleotides: 4. The V gene's germline CDR1 is MGHDK and CDR2 SYGVNS. TCRdb redid the calling of the 5' RACE reads with MiXCR, one entry per CDR3 protein. The sample consists of a few hundred thousand distinct CDR3 sequences, roughly 6.8% of them appearing once. There are many counts of this clonotype. Its target is unknown. This chain links TRBV25-1 with TRBJ1-2; the match to TRBD1 covers 7 bases. This sample comprised PBMCs, obtained around 45 days after the first yellow fever vaccination. This receptor was obtained from a man between 18 and 35 years old who received the YFV17D yellow fever vaccine. CDR3 bases: TGTGCCAGCAGTCTGGACAGGAATAACTATGGCTACACCTTC. Its protein is CASSLDRNNYGYTF.